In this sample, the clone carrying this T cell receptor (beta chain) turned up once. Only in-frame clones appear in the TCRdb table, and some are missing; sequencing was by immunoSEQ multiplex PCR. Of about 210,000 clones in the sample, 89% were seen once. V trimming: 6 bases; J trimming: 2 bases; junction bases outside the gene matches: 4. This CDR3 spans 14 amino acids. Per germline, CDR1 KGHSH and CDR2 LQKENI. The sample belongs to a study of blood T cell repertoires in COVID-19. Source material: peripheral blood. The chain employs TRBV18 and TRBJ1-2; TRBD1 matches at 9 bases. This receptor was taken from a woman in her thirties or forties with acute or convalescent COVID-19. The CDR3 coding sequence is TGTGCCAGCTCCGGAGGGACAGGGAACTATGGCTACACCTTC. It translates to CASSGGTGNYGYTF.